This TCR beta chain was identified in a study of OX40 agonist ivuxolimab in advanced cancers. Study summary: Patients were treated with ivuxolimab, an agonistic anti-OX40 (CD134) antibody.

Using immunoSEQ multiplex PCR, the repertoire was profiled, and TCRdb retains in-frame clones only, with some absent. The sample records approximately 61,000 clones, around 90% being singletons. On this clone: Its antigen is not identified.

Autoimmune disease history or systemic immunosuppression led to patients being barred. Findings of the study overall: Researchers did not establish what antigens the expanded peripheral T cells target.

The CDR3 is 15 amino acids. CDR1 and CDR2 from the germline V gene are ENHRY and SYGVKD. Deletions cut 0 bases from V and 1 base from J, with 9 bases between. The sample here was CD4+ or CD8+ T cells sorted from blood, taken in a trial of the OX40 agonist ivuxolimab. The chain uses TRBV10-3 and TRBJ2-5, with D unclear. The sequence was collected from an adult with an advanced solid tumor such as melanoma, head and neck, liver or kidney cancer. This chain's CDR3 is CAISESHGLQETQYF. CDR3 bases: TGTGCCATCAGTGAGTCGCACGGGCTCCAAGAGACCCAGTACTTC.